Below are 30 T cell receptor beta chains sequenced from a single sample in a study of beta chain features in type 1 diabetes. No antigens are known for them. Broader study findings: Moderate but significant shortening of TCRB CDR3s was recorded in all four CD4+ subsets from Type 1 diabetes patients.

cDNA synthesis used the whole RNA isolate, giving expressed TCRB sequences. Using immunoSEQ multiplex PCR, the repertoire was profiled, and TCRdb retains in-frame clones only, with some absent. The sample has under 200,000 clones, 6.5% to 8.5% seen once. Input material: central memory CD4+ T cells from blood. The receptors stem from a young woman with type 1 diabetes.

This clone has a handful of counts. The V and J genes are TRBV6-5 and TRBJ2-7, with TRBD1 matching over 7 bases. The length of the CDR3 is 15 residues. Trimming removed 6 bases from V and 5 bases from J; junction bases left unmatched: 13. Germline CDR1 and CDR2: MNHEY and SVGAGI. CDR3 bases: TGTGCCAGCAGCCGAAACAGGGGTGGGCGAGACGAGCAGTACTTC. As protein: CASSRNRGGRDEQYF.

In this sample, this clone turned up a few times. The chain has TRBV5-1 and TRBJ2-7, with D possibly matching TRBD2 (6 bases). Trimming removed 0 bases from V and 9 bases from J, with 13 bases in between. The germline V gene encodes CDR1 SGHRS and CDR2 YFSETQ. The CDR3 runs 13 residues. The CDR3 here is CASSLEDYVPQYF. CDR3 sequence (DNA): TGCGCCAGCAGCTTGGAGGACTACGTACCGCAGTACTTC.

As for this clone: This same CDR3 is encoded by further DNA sequences in the sample. This chain links TRBV10-3 with TRBJ2-6, with TRBD1 matching 12 bases. Trimming took 6 bases from V and 2 from J; bases not matched to a gene: 2. The V gene's germline CDR1 is ENHRY and CDR2 SYGVKD. This CDR3 contains 16 residues. CDR3 sequence: CAISRDRGPGANVLTF. The DNA for the CDR3 is TGTGCCATCAGCAGGGACAGGGGGCCTGGGGCCAACGTCCTGACTTTC.

This clone has just a few counts. The V call is TRBV19, the J call TRBJ2-7; maybe TRBD2 (5 bases). The CDR3 sequence is 17 residues long. From germline, CDR1 is LNHDA and CDR2 SQIVND (reference sequence). V lost 5 bases, J lost 1 base, and 21 bases lay in between. The CDR3 sequence is CASSSSLALTRSYEQYF. In DNA form, the CDR3 reads TGTGCCAGTAGTTCCTCGTTAGCGCTTACTAGATCCTACGAGCAGTACTTC. The variable domain in full, completed from reference TRBV19 and TRBJ2-7, reads DGGITQSPKYLFRKEGQNVTLSCEQNLNHDAMYWYRQDPGQGLRLIYYSQIVNDFQKGDIAEGYSVSREKKESFPLTVTSAQKNPTAFYLCASSSSLALTRSYEQYFGPGTRLTVT.

CDR3 DNA: TGTGCCACCCTCGGGTACGAGCAGTACTTC. Its translation: CATLGYEQYF. The rearrangement uses TRBV9 and TRBJ2-7; no definite D call. The CDR3 is made up of 10 amino acids. Trimming removed 9 bases at V and 4 bases at J, with 8 bases between. Germline CDR1 and CDR2: SGDLS and YYNGEE.

This clone turned up a few times. For the CDR3, the DNA is TGTGCCAGCTCACCATTAGCAACTAGCGGCGGCTCCTACAATGAGCAGTTCTTC. This encodes CASSPLATSGGSYNEQFF. The J gene is TRBJ2-1, the V gene TRBV18; 8 bases agree with TRBD2. The CDR3 covers 18 residues. CDR1 and CDR2 from the germline V gene are KGHSH and LQKENI. Unmatched junction bases numbered 9, after V lost 2 bases and J lost 0 bases.

This clone was seen more than once but under ten times. The CDR3 protein is CASSSYQGPQETQYF. The CDR3 DNA follows: TGTGCCAGCAGTTCGTATCAGGGCCCCCAAGAGACCCAGTACTTC. The V call is TRBV28, the J call TRBJ2-5; D might be TRBD1 (5 bases). Germline lookup yields CDR1 MDHEN and CDR2 SYDVKM. CDR3 length: 15 residues. V dropped 4 bases and J dropped 1 base, with 13 bases sitting between them. The variable domain in full, completed from reference TRBV28 and TRBJ2-5, reads DVKVTQSSRYLVKRTGEKVFLECVQDMDHENMFWYRQDPGLGLRLIYFSYDVKMKEKGDIPEGYSVSREKKERFSLILESASTNQTSMYLCASSSYQGPQETQYFGPGTRLLVL.

This clone has a handful of counts. This CDR3 is CATSPGIENEQFF. The CDR3 region has the DNA TGTGCCACCTCTCCCGGGATTGAAAATGAGCAGTTCTTC. The V call is TRBV13, the J call TRBJ2-1; possibly TRBD2 for D (5 bases). This CDR3 has 13 amino acids. Trimming removed 10 bases at V and 7 bases at J, with 17 bases between. Germline V lookup: CDR1 PRHDT, CDR2 FYEKMQ (reference sequence).

This clone was recorded many times. The rearrangement joins TRBV7-2 to TRBJ2-7; D call uncertain. The CDR3 consists of 15 residues. Germline lookup yields CDR1 SGHTA and CDR2 FQGNSA. Trimming took 7 bases from V and 1 from J, leaving 17 bases between them. CDR3 protein: CASINPGTGSYEQYF. Here the CDR3 DNA reads TGTGCCAGCATCAACCCAGGCACTGGGTCCTACGAGCAGTACTTC.

The rearrangement uses TRBV30 and TRBJ1-2; no definite D call. V was cut by 3 bases and J by 4 bases, with 15 bases left in between. The CDR3 loop spans 14 amino acids. Germline V gene lookup returns CDR1 GTSNPN and CDR2 SVGIG (reference sequence). The chain's CDR3 is CAWRRVSGLYGYTF. CDR3 DNA sequence: TGTGCCTGGAGGAGGGTCAGTGGGCTCTATGGCTACACCTTC.

This chain uses TRBV4-2 with TRBJ2-5; D possibly corresponds to TRBD2 (5 bases). The CDR3 length is 15 residues. The V and J ends lost 0 bases and 2 bases respectively, with 10 bases between them. The germline CDR1 and CDR2 sequences are LGHNA and YNFKEQ. CDR3 nucleotides: TGTGCCAGCAGCCAAGATGCGGGTACGCAAGAGACCCAGTACTTC. It codes for CASSQDAGTQETQYF.

There are many counts of this clone. The V and J genes are TRBV29-1 and TRBJ2-1; 9 bases map to TRBD1. Germline CDR1 and CDR2: SQVTM and ANQGSEA. After removal of 6 bases from V and 6 bases from J, the junction contained 6 bases not matched to a gene. This CDR3 has 13 amino acids. This CDR3 reads CSVPKGQGNEQFF. CDR3 DNA sequence: TGCAGCGTGCCGAAGGGACAGGGCAATGAGCAGTTCTTC.

This clone was detected ten times or more. This rearrangement joins TRBV6-5 to TRBJ2-1, with 7 bases aligning to TRBD2. Germline V gives CDR1 MNHEY, CDR2 SVGAGI. Trimming cost V 6 bases and J 12 bases; bases outside gene matches: 8. The CDR3 runs to 12 residues. CDR3 in amino acids: CASRSGVKRQFF. In DNA, the CDR3 is TGTGCCAGCAGGAGCGGGGTAAAAAGGCAGTTCTTC.

This clone came up a few times. This sequence joins TRBV4-1 and TRBJ2-2; D is undetermined. The CDR3 is 14 amino acids. Germline V gene lookup returns CDR1 MGHRA and CDR2 YSYEKL. V was shortened by 0 bases and J by 6 bases, with 8 bases between the two germline ends. In nucleotides, the CDR3 is TGCGCCAGCAGCCAAGATTGGCTAGCCGGGGAGCTGTTTTTT. The encoded protein is CASSQDWLAGELFF.

The rearrangement uses TRBV6-6 and TRBJ1-5; D is uncertain. Germline V lookup: CDR1 MNHNY, CDR2 SVGAGI (reference sequence). V lost 2 bases and J 5 bases, leaving 10 bases between the germline ends. This CDR3 contains 14 residues. The CDR3 protein is CASSYPVMYQPQHF. The DNA for the CDR3 is TGTGCCAGCAGTTACCCCGTAATGTATCAGCCCCAGCATTTT.

This clone was found a few times. The V call is TRBV7-2, the J call TRBJ2-3; the D gene is possibly TRBD1 (6 bases). This CDR3 comprises 12 residues. Germline CDR1 reads SGHTA; CDR2 reads FQGNSA. V was pared by 5 bases and J by 3 bases, with 6 bases between. CDR3 DNA: TGTGCCAGCAGCCAGGGGACAGATACGCAGTATTTT. Its protein is CASSQGTDTQYF.

This clone has more than one count but fewer than ten. The chain recombines TRBV5-4 with TRBJ1-2, with 7 bases matching TRBD1. The CDR3 is 13 amino acids. After removal of 3 bases from V and 2 bases from J, the junction contained 1 base not matched to a gene. Per germline, CDR1 SGHNT and CDR2 YYREEE (reference sequence). The CDR3 DNA sequence: TGTGCCAGCAGCTCGGGACAGAACTATGGCTACACCTTC. Its translation: CASSSGQNYGYTF. The whole variable domain, remainder taken from reference TRBV5-4 and TRBJ1-2, is ETGVTQSPTHLIKTRGQQVTLRCSSQSGHNTVSWYQQALGQGPQFIFQYYREEENGRGNFPPRFSGLQFPNYSSELNVNALELDDSALYLCASSSGQNYGYTFGSGTRLTVV.

This rearrangement joins TRBV11-2 to TRBJ2-7; D is undetermined. The V end lost 5 bases, the J end lost 3 bases, and 11 bases lay between the germline ends. The CDR3 runs to 13 residues. Germline CDR1 SGHAT, CDR2 FQNNGV. CDR3 in amino acids: CASSANLDYEQYF. CDR3 bases: TGTGCCAGCAGCGCGAACCTAGACTACGAGCAGTACTTC.

The chain has TRBV11-1 and TRBJ2-5; a possible D gene is TRBD1 (6 bases). CDR3 length: 14 amino acids. The V and J ends lost 5 bases and 1 base respectively, with 11 bases between them. The germline gives CDR1 SGHAT, CDR2 FQDESV (reference sequence). The CDR3 coding sequence is TGTGCCAGCAGCCTGGACAGTTTCCAAGAGACCCAGTACTTC. Amino acid sequence: CASSLDSFQETQYF.

V gene TRBV19 combines with J gene TRBJ2-3, with 8 bases identical to TRBD2. The CDR3 contains 15 residues. The germline V gene encodes CDR1 LNHDA and CDR2 SQIVND (reference sequence). The V segment lost 8 bases and the J segment 0 bases; nucleotides outside the gene matches: 7. The CDR3 spells CASLDIAGSTDTQYF. The CDR3 bases are TGTGCCAGTTTAGACATAGCGGGGAGCACAGATACGCAGTATTTT.

This sequence joins TRBV7-3 and TRBJ2-5, with 7 bases aligning to TRBD2. The V and J ends lost 4 bases and 5 bases, in that order; junction bases with no gene match: 13. CDR3 size: 16 residues. Germline values: CDR1 SGHTA, CDR2 FQGTGA. This CDR3 reads CASSSNSGRAAETQYF. CDR3 coding DNA: TGTGCCAGCAGCTCCAACTCTGGGAGGGCGGCGGAGACCCAGTACTTC.

This chain uses TRBV14 with TRBJ2-7; unclear D gene. Germline V gene sequence: CDR1 SGHDN, CDR2 FVKESK. The CDR3 length is 15 residues. The V end was cut by 1 base, the J end by 2 bases, with 12 bases between. CDR3 residues: CASSQGFLGTYEQYF. In nucleotides, the CDR3 is TGTGCCAGCAGCCAAGGATTTCTAGGAACCTACGAGCAGTACTTC.

This clone occurred a few times. The V and J genes are TRBV7-9 and TRBJ1-5; 7 positions match TRBD1. Germline V gives CDR1 SEHNR, CDR2 FQNEAQ (reference sequence). The V gene end was trimmed by 2 bases and the J gene end by 2 bases; junction bases not matched to a gene: 9. The CDR3 has 17 amino acids. The CDR3 sequence: CASSLYGTGAGNQPQHF. The CDR3 region has the DNA TGTGCCAGCAGCTTATATGGTACAGGGGCGGGCAATCAGCCCCAGCATTTT.

The chain links TRBV18 to TRBJ2-7; the match to TRBD1 covers 9 bases. This CDR3 spans 15 amino acids. V dropped 2 bases and J dropped 2; count of bases not matched to a gene: 4. The V gene's germline CDR1 is KGHSH and CDR2 LQKENI. The CDR3 reads CASSPAGTGTYEQYF. CDR3 sequence (DNA): TGTGCCAGCTCACCAGCCGGGACAGGGACCTACGAGCAGTACTTC.

This clone was found a few times. The chain uses TRBV6-1 and TRBJ2-7; D is possibly TRBD2 (6 bases). The V end lost 9 bases, the J end lost 3 bases, and 12 bases lay between the germline ends. The length of the CDR3 is 12 residues. Germline values: CDR1 MNHNS, CDR2 SASEGT. In DNA form, the CDR3 reads TGTGCCAGTGGGACTGTCTACTACGAGCAGTACTTC. It specifies CASGTVYYEQYF.

In DNA form, the CDR3 reads TGTGCCTGGCAATCGGGACACCCAACGGCTTTCTTT. It is translated as CAWQSGHPTAFF. The V call is TRBV30, the J call TRBJ1-1; D might be TRBD1 (6 bases). Trimming cost V 5 bases and J 11 bases, with 18 bases left between them. CDR1 and CDR2 (germline): GTSNPN, SVGIG (reference sequence). The length of the CDR3 is 12 residues.

This clone was detected a few times. The CDR3 loop is CASRAGTDKNIQYF. Written as DNA, the CDR3 is TGTGCCAGCAGAGCCGGGACAGACAAAAACATTCAGTACTTC. The chain uses TRBV6-6 and TRBJ2-4; 7 bases line up with TRBD1. Germline loops: CDR1 MNHNY, CDR2 SVGAGI (reference sequence). J lost 3 bases, V lost 6 bases, and 5 bases had no gene match. The CDR3 is made up of 14 amino acids.

This clone has only a few counts. This rearrangement joins TRBV11-3 to TRBJ2-3; the match to TRBD2 covers 10 bases. Losses at the gene ends were 1 base for V and 6 bases for J; bases not matched to a gene: 7. The CDR3 spans 16 residues. Germline loops: CDR1 SGHNT, CDR2 YENEEA. The CDR3 spells CASSLGGLAGVDTQYF. CDR3 in DNA: TGTGCCAGCAGCTTAGGGGGGCTAGCGGGGGTTGATACGCAGTATTTT.

The rearrangement uses TRBV7-3 and TRBJ1-2; D call uncertain. The V end lost 2 bases, the J end lost 6 bases, and 7 bases lay between the germline ends. The CDR3 runs to 12 residues. Germline CDR1 SGHTA, CDR2 FQGTGA. This CDR3 is CASSLARDGYTF. CDR3 sequence (DNA): TGTGCCAGCAGCTTAGCGCGGGATGGCTACACCTTC.

The chain couples TRBV5-1 to TRBJ2-1; D is ambiguous. V lost 0 bases, J lost 8 bases, and 15 bases lay in between. This CDR3 comprises 15 residues. The V gene's germline CDR1 is SGHRS and CDR2 YFSETQ. This chain's CDR3 is CASSLGVVLNHEQFF. The CDR3 DNA is TGCGCCAGCAGCTTGGGAGTGGTACTCAACCATGAGCAGTTCTTC.